These 29 T cell receptor beta chains were all obtained from the same sample, sequenced in a study of blood T cells in healthy people across ages. Primers used in a second PCR of about 7 to 11 cycles were a sample-barcoded 5' primer and a J-beta primer mix. TCRdb used MiXCR to reprocess the 5' RACE reads, holding one entry per CDR3 protein. The sample comprises about 680,000 distinct CDR3 sequences, around 48% of which are singletons, and 30% to 35% rests with the top ten. Sample: blood. Receptors originate from a woman aged 60 to 75 in good health.

The chain combines TRBV24-1 with TRBJ1-2, with 9 nucleotides matching TRBD1. Trimming cost V 3 bases and J 8 bases; bases outside gene matches: 3. This CDR3 spans 13 amino acids. Germline V gives CDR1 KGHDR, CDR2 SFDVKD. CDR3 sequence reads: CATSDRTGVGYTF. The CDR3 DNA follows: TGTGCCACCAGTGATCGGACAGGGGTCGGCTACACCTTC.

V and J are TRBV27 and TRBJ2-5; D gene uncertain. CDR3 length equals 12 residues. Germline assignment: CDR1 MNHEY and CDR2 SMNVEV (reference sequence). The V end was cut by 3 bases, the J end by 11 bases, with 13 bases between. The CDR3 protein is CASSFSIDEQYF. The CDR3 DNA reads as TGTGCCAGCAGTTTCTCGATCGATGAGCAGTACTTC.

The CDR3 here is CASSFTGTRIQPQHF. The DNA for the CDR3 is TGTGCCAGCAGCTTCACCGGGACACGAATTCAGCCCCAGCATTTT. This rearrangement joins TRBV28 to TRBJ1-5; tentative D call: TRBD1 (6 bases). Trimming removed 6 bases at V and 6 bases at J, with 18 bases between. CDR1 and CDR2 from the germline V gene are MDHEN and SYDVKM. This CDR3 region has 15 residues.

V usage is TRBV7-8 and J usage is TRBJ2-7, with unresolved D. The CDR3 is 13 amino acids. The germline gives CDR1 SGHVS, CDR2 FQNEAQ. V lost 4 bases, J lost 1 base, and 8 bases lay in between. The CDR3 here is CASSYTVSYEQYF. In DNA form, the CDR3 reads TGTGCCAGCAGCTATACAGTTTCCTACGAGCAGTACTTC.

The chain couples TRBV28 to TRBJ2-7, with 7 bases aligning to TRBD2. The CDR3 totals 15 residues. J gave up 5 bases and V 5 bases, and 12 bases lay outside the gene matches. Germline values: CDR1 MDHEN, CDR2 SYDVKM. Here the CDR3 reads CASSPGGRLANEQYF. DNA of the CDR3: TGTGCCAGCAGTCCCGGCGGGAGACTGGCTAACGAGCAGTACTTC.

A word on this clonotype: A much larger clone sits a single nucleotide away, making a read error possible. In DNA, the CDR3 is TGTGCCAGCAGCTTAGCGTGGGGCATTCAGTACTTC. Translation gives CASSLAWGIQYF. This chain links TRBV7-2 with TRBJ2-5; D is unclear. The end of the DNA fits TRBJ2-4 better, so the J call may be wrong. Germline lookup yields CDR1 SGHTA and CDR2 FQGNSA. There are 12 residues in the CDR3.

There are a few counts of this clonotype. The chain links TRBV29-1 to TRBJ1-6; D possibly corresponds to TRBD1 (6 bases). Germline CDR1 reads SQVTM; CDR2 reads ANQGSEA. Trimming removed 8 bases at V and 3 bases at J, with 11 bases between. This CDR3 has 13 amino acids. The CDR3 loop reads CSISQGYNSPLHF. The DNA of the CDR3 is TGCAGCATATCACAGGGCTATAATTCACCCCTCCACTTT.

V and J are TRBV27 and TRBJ2-7, with 7 bases that match TRBD2. The CDR3 has 15 amino acids. Trimming took 6 bases from V and 3 from J; bases not matched to a gene: 11. CDR1 and CDR2 (germline): MNHEY, SMNVEV (reference sequence). The CDR3 DNA is TGTGCCAGCAGCCCGACTAGCCGGTATAACTACGAGCAGTACTTC. It encodes CASSPTSRYNYEQYF.

This clonotype appeared a few times. This chain links TRBV4-3 with TRBJ2-1; maybe TRBD2 (5 bases). The CDR3 length is 15 residues. With 0 bases removed from V and 7 bases from J, the gap between germline ends came to 13 bases. Per germline, CDR1 LGHNA and CDR2 YSLEER. In nucleotides, the CDR3 is TGCGCCAGCAGCCAAGAGGAGGCAGGCGAAAATGAGCAGTTCTTC. Its translation is CASSQEEAGENEQFF.

In its sample, this clonotype was seen once. The chain carries TRBV6-1 and TRBJ2-4; either TRBD1 or TRBD2 may supply D (6 bases each). Trimming left V 2 bases short and J 0 bases short, with 11 bases between. CDR1 is MNHNS, CDR2 SASEGT, per germline. CDR3 length: 16 amino acids. For the CDR3, the DNA is TGTGCCAGCAGTGAAATAGGGGGGTTAGCCAAAAACATTCAGTACTTC. Amino acids: CASSEIGGLAKNIQYF.

In this sample, this clonotype turned up a few times. The chain is built from TRBV6-6 and TRBJ1-1; D possibly corresponds to TRBD1 (5 bases). V was shortened by 10 bases and J by 2 bases, with 8 bases between the two germline ends. In germline, CDR1 is MNHNY, CDR2 SVGAGI (reference sequence). This CDR3 is 11 amino acids long. CDR3 protein: CATRGNTEAFF. The DNA of the CDR3 is TGTGCCACCCGGGGCAACACTGAAGCTTTCTTT.

There are a few counts of this clonotype. The chain has TRBV27 and TRBJ2-7, with TRBD1 identical over 8 bases. Trimming removed 6 bases from V and 2 bases from J; junction bases left unmatched: 9. The CDR3 sequence is 15 residues long. Germline V CDR1 and CDR2: MNHEY, SMNVEV (reference sequence). The CDR3 loop is CASRDTGTGTYEQYF. The CDR3 nucleotides are TGTGCCAGCAGAGATACCGGGACAGGCACCTACGAGCAGTACTTC.

J is TRBJ1-1 and V is TRBV6-2 or TRBV6-3, with D unresolved. Trimming cost V 6 bases and J 4 bases, with 9 bases left between them. The CDR3 is 12 residues long. Germline V lookup: CDR1 MNHEY, CDR2 SVGEGT. This CDR3 reads CASSARGTEAFF. CDR3 sequence (DNA): TGTGCCAGCAGCGCCCGGGGCACTGAAGCTTTCTTT.

The V gene is TRBV20-1, the J gene TRBJ2-3, with TRBD2 as a possible D gene (6 bases). The CDR3 is 14 amino acids. The V gene lost 4 bases and the J gene lost 4 bases, with 15 bases spanning the gap. CDR1 and CDR2 from the germline V gene are DFQATT and SNEGSKA (reference sequence). The CDR3 loop reads CSANPREGADTQYF. The CDR3 DNA follows: TGCAGTGCTAACCCGCGGGAAGGGGCAGATACGCAGTATTTT.

The chain employs TRBV7-9 and TRBJ1-2, with D uncertain. V shed 9 bases and J shed 6 bases, with 8 bases lying between them. In germline, CDR1 is SEHNR, CDR2 FQNEAQ (reference sequence). The CDR3 is 10 amino acids. CDR3: CASKPNGYTF. CDR3 sequence (DNA): TGTGCCAGTAAACCCAATGGCTACACCTTC.

The J gene is TRBJ2-2, the V gene TRBV12-5; D remains ambiguous. This CDR3 is 12 amino acids long. The germline V gene encodes CDR1 LGHNT and CDR2 FRNRAP. Trimming cost V 5 bases and J 6 bases, with 7 bases left between them. As DNA, the CDR3 is TGTGCTAGTGGTGTAGGGTCCGGGGAGCTGTTTTTT. Protein sequence: CASGVGSGELFF.

This clonotype was observed a few times. This chain links TRBV4-3 with TRBJ1-2; the D is unclear. From germline, CDR1 is LGHNA and CDR2 YSLEER. The CDR3 is 14 residues long. Trimming removed 0 bases at V and 1 base at J, with 6 bases between. CDR3 residues: CASSQDYSNYGYTF. The DNA of the CDR3 is TGCGCCAGCAGCCAAGACTACAGTAACTATGGCTACACCTTC.

The chain couples TRBV4-3 to TRBJ2-7; the match to TRBD1 covers 9 bases. The CDR3 loop spans 17 amino acids. With 0 bases clipped from V and 2 bases from J, the junction kept 8 bases outside the gene matches. The germline V gene encodes CDR1 LGHNA and CDR2 YSLEER. CDR3 sequence reads: CASSQDSGTGKPYEQYF. The DNA of the CDR3 is TGCGCCAGCAGCCAAGATTCGGGGACAGGGAAACCCTACGAGCAGTACTTC.

V gene TRBV24-1 combines with J gene TRBJ2-1, with 9 bases lining up with TRBD2. Germline V gives CDR1 KGHDR, CDR2 SFDVKD. This CDR3 has 18 amino acids. Trimming at V came to 4 bases and at J to 7 bases, leaving 16 bases not matched to a gene. CDR3 coding DNA: TGTGCCACCAGTGACCCGCCTTCTGCGGGAGGGTCAACTAATGAGCAGTTCTTC. Encoded protein: CATSDPPSAGGSTNEQFF.

The V call is TRBV10-3, the J call TRBJ2-7; 8 bases are shared with TRBD1. V was pared by 10 bases and J by 6 bases, with 14 bases of the junction left unmatched. This CDR3 spans 14 amino acids. CDR1 ENHRY and CDR2 SYGVKD come from the germline V gene. The chain's CDR3 is CATSTGQGDREQYF. For the CDR3, the DNA is TGTGCCACGTCAACCGGACAGGGAGATCGCGAGCAGTACTTC.

The V call is TRBV6-2 or TRBV6-3, the J call TRBJ2-1, with 8 positions matching TRBD1. With V trimmed by 8 bases and J by 12 bases, 6 bases remained unmatched. Germline loops: CDR1 MNHEY, CDR2 SVGEGT. CDR3 length: 11 amino acids. CDR3 coding DNA: TGTGCCAGCCGGACAGGGATGGCGCAGTTCTTC. The encoded protein is CASRTGMAQFF.

The genes are TRBV5-6 and TRBJ2-7; 7 bases map to TRBD1. The V segment lost 4 bases and the J segment 1 base; nucleotides outside the gene matches: 8. The CDR3 has 15 residues. Germline CDR1 SGHDT, CDR2 YYEEEE. CDR3 sequence reads: CASSLPGQSSYEQYF. The CDR3 DNA reads as TGTGCCAGCAGCCTACCGGGACAGAGTTCCTACGAGCAGTACTTC.

V and J are TRBV29-1 and TRBJ1-2, with a tentative D call TRBD1 (5 bases). The length of the CDR3 is 15 residues. The germline CDR1 and CDR2 sequences are SQVTM and ANQGSEA. V lost 4 bases and J lost 2, with 17 bases in between. CDR3 loop: CSVGGGHMANYGYTF. In DNA form, the CDR3 reads TGCAGCGTTGGGGGCGGACACATGGCAAACTATGGCTACACCTTC.

The rearrangement uses TRBV5-1 and TRBJ2-1; 7 nucleotides agree with TRBD1. CDR3 length: 13 amino acids. The V gene end was trimmed by 2 bases and the J gene end by 8 bases; junction bases not matched to a gene: 4. Germline V gene lookup returns CDR1 SGHRS and CDR2 YFSETQ. The CDR3 loop reads CASSLDQGDEQFF. The CDR3 region has the DNA TGCGCCAGCAGCTTAGACCAGGGGGATGAGCAGTTCTTC.

The rearrangement links TRBV5-1 to TRBJ2-1; TRBD2 might be the D (6 bases). V was trimmed by 7 bases and J by 6 bases, leaving 14 bases between them. CDR1 and CDR2 from the germline V gene are SGHRS and YFSETQ. The CDR3 extends over 13 amino acids. CDR3 residues: CASVRTEGNEQFF. The CDR3 nucleotides are TGCGCCAGCGTACGGACGGAGGGCAATGAGCAGTTCTTC.

This clonotype was counted a single time. The rearrangement uses TRBV28 and TRBJ2-5; 9 nucleotides align to TRBD2. The J call may be incorrect, as the DNA end agrees better with TRBJ2-7. The CDR3 extends over 12 amino acids. The V gene's germline CDR1 is MDHEN and CDR2 SYDVKM. CDR3 loop: CASRSGRTEQYF. The CDR3, as DNA: TGTGCCAGCAGGAGCGGGAGGACCGAGCAGTACTTC.

The chain recombines TRBV29-1 with TRBJ1-2; D is perhaps TRBD1 (5 bases). V lost 1 base and J lost 0, with 9 bases in between. Germline V gives CDR1 SQVTM, CDR2 ANQGSEA. The CDR3 covers 14 residues. This chain's CDR3 is CSVEGGQANYGYTF. CDR3 coding DNA: TGCAGCGTTGAAGGGGGCCAGGCTAACTATGGCTACACCTTC.

Worth noting for this clonotype: In this CDR3 the conserved last residue, phenylalanine or tryptophan, is missing, so a read error is likely. The V gene is TRBV11-1, the J gene TRBJ2-1; possibly TRBD2 for D (5 bases). V lost 0 bases and J 9 bases, leaving 9 bases between the germline ends. Germline assignment: CDR1 SGHAT and CDR2 FQDESV (reference sequence). The CDR3 spans 13 residues. This chain's CDR3 is CASSLAGAGEQFL. The DNA of the CDR3 is TGTGCCAGCAGCTTAGCGGGAGCCGGTGAGCAGTTCTTA.

The chain has TRBV20-1 and TRBJ1-5, with a weak D call TRBD1 (6 bases). CDR1 and CDR2 from the germline V gene are DFQATT and SNEGSKA (reference sequence). This CDR3 has 17 amino acids. The germline V and J ends were trimmed by 0 bases and 2 bases, with 17 bases remaining between them. The CDR3 coding sequence is TGCAGTGCTAGAGAGTTGAGGGGGTATGGCGGCAATCAGCCCCAGCATTTT. This gives the protein CSARELRGYGGNQPQHF.